The 3 T cell receptor beta chains below all came from one sample that was sequenced in a study of regulatory T cells in long-lasting Graves disease. With iRepertoire HTBI primers and Arm-PCR of CDR3 regions, TCR beta libraries were built. TCRdb re-derived calls from the multiplex PCR reads in MiXCR, one entry per CDR3 protein. The repertoire holds about 560,000 distinct CDR3 sequences, with 16% as singletons. The time point here: newly diagnosed GD, antithyroid drugs for less than 3 months. The TCR library was made from RNA extracted from PBMCs. These data also formed part of another study, on T cells in Graves' hyperthyroidism and ophthalmopathy.

The source was peripheral blood mononuclear cells (PBMCs), collected at new diagnosis, from a patient treated with antithyroid drugs. These receptors were obtained from a man in his late teens or twenties with Graves disease.

This clonotype was counted ten times or more. The chain links TRBV7-6 to TRBJ2-7; D ambiguous. Germline V CDR1 and CDR2: SGHVS, FNYEAQ. CDR3 length: 14 residues. Deletions cut 4 bases from V and 0 bases from J, with 10 bases between. CDR3 coding DNA: TGTGCCAGCAGCTGGACCTCGAGCTCCTACGAGCAGTACTTC. Residues: CASSWTSSSYEQYF.

The chain links TRBV28 to TRBJ1-2, with D unresolved. The CDR3 length is 11 residues. Germline V gene lookup returns CDR1 MDHEN and CDR2 SYDVKM. V shed 2 bases and J shed 13 bases, with 11 bases lying between them. Written as DNA, the CDR3 is TGTGCCAGCAGTTTAGGGCCCTCACGCACCTTC. It encodes CASSLGPSRTF.

This clonotype showed up many times. V is TRBV27 and J is TRBJ1-1, with TRBD1 matching 7 bases. The CDR3 sequence is 14 residues long. J was trimmed by 1 base and V by 4 bases; bases with no gene match: 3. The germline V gene encodes CDR1 MNHEY and CDR2 SMNVEV (reference sequence). The CDR3 DNA is TGTGCCAGCAGTTACAGGGGTGGGAACACTGAAGCTTTCTTT. It specifies CASSYRGGNTEAFF.